Presented here are 14 T cell receptor beta chains from one specimen sequenced in a study of shared clonotypes between healthy human individuals. The method was immunoSEQ multiplex PCR; TCRdb's version includes in-frame clones alone and lacks a portion of them. Among 100,000 or so clones listed, approximately 70% were seen once. Sequencing was performed on memory CD8+ T cells sorted from blood. Noted subset: CD45RO+ cells pooled with CCR7-negative TemRA cells. All receptors derive from a woman in her 30s in good health.

The genes are TRBV4-2 and TRBJ2-2; 9 bases are a match to TRBD2. The junction had 14 bases not matched to a gene; V was cut back by 8 bases and J by 4 bases. CDR1 LGHNA and CDR2 YNFKEQ come from the germline V gene. CDR3 length equals 17 residues. For the CDR3, the DNA is TGTGCCAGCGAGAGCGGGGGGCTAGAGGGTATCACCGGGGAGCTGTTTTTT. This codes for CASESGGLEGITGELFF.

The chain uses TRBV7-9 and TRBJ2-7; no firm D call. The CDR3 is 16 amino acids. Germline CDR1 and CDR2: SEHNR and FQNEAQ (reference sequence). V gave up 5 bases and J gave up 0 bases, with 17 bases separating them. The CDR3 DNA reads as TGTGCCAGCAGCCCAGAGGCGTACGCTTACTCCTACGAGCAGTACTTC. This gives the protein CASSPEAYAYSYEQYF.

J is TRBJ1-1 and V is TRBV27, with a tentative D call TRBD1 (6 bases). This CDR3 contains 18 residues. V lost 6 bases and J lost 1, with 24 bases in between. Looked up from germline, CDR1 is MNHEY and CDR2 is SMNVEV (reference sequence). The DNA of the CDR3 is TGTGCCAGCAGCCGAACAGGGATCTCAACTAAAAAGAACACTGAAGCTTTCTTT. It yields the protein CASSRTGISTKKNTEAFF.

This clone was seen a handful of times. The rearrangement uses TRBV4-2 and TRBJ2-1; a possible D gene is TRBD1 (5 bases). V shed 0 bases and J shed 0 bases, with 9 bases lying between them. The CDR3 length is 16 residues. Germline V gives CDR1 LGHNA, CDR2 YNFKEQ. As DNA, the CDR3 is TGTGCCAGCAGCCAAGATGGGGCGAGCTCCTACAATGAGCAGTTCTTC. Translated, it gives CASSQDGASSYNEQFF.

The rearrangement uses TRBV7-8 and TRBJ2-7, with D possibly being TRBD1 or TRBD2 (6 bases each). This CDR3 is built from 15 residues. Germline CDR1 SGHVS, CDR2 FQNEAQ. Trimming shortened V by 5 bases and J by 6 bases, and 20 bases separated the two germline ends. CDR3: CASSPPLGGLGEQYF. DNA for the CDR3: TGTGCCAGCAGCCCGCCACTTGGGGGGCTTGGCGAGCAGTACTTC.

Comment on this clone: This likely came from a read error, as a far larger clone is one base away. Different DNA sequences within this sample yield the same CDR3. CDR3 coding DNA: TGTGCCAGCAGTTTCCTAACGAACACCGGGGAGCTGTTTTTT. This translates into CASSFLTNTGELFF. The V call is TRBV7-9, the J call TRBJ2-2; D unresolved. Between the trimmed V and J ends, which lost 6 bases and 0 bases, there was a span of 8 bases. In germline, CDR1 is SEHNR, CDR2 FQNEAQ (reference sequence). This CDR3 comprises 14 residues.

The chain employs TRBV28 and TRBJ1-5; D is ambiguous. Germline V gives CDR1 MDHEN, CDR2 SYDVKM. The CDR3 loop spans 16 amino acids. V gave up 5 bases and J gave up 3 bases, with 17 bases separating them. Here the CDR3 DNA reads TGTGCCAGCAGTCCAATAGCCGGGTCTCTCAATCAGCCCCAGCATTTT. Its translation: CASSPIAGSLNQPQHF.

This clone was seen only once. This chain connects TRBV27 to TRBJ2-7; D is perhaps TRBD1 (6 bases). The V end was cut by 5 bases, the J end by 3 bases, with 14 bases between. Germline loops: CDR1 MNHEY, CDR2 SMNVEV (reference sequence). This CDR3 is built from 14 residues. The CDR3 region has the DNA TGTGCCAGCAGTGCTGCACAGGGACACTACGAGCAGTACTTC. The encoded protein is CASSAAQGHYEQYF.

This clone occurred once. V usage is TRBV27 and J usage is TRBJ2-1; D gene uncertain. V lost 2 bases and J lost 8, with 13 bases in between. Looked up from germline, CDR1 is MNHEY and CDR2 is SMNVEV (reference sequence). This CDR3 contains 14 residues. CDR3 coding DNA: TGTGCCAGCAGTTTAATGGGTCCAGGCCATGAGCAGTTCTTC. This gives the protein CASSLMGPGHEQFF.

This clone showed up just a few times. The V and J genes are TRBV6-1 and TRBJ2-7; D is perhaps TRBD1 (7 bases). Germline V lookup: CDR1 MNHNS, CDR2 SASEGT. The CDR3 spans 16 residues. The germline V and J ends were trimmed by 4 bases and 3 bases, with 19 bases remaining between them. CDR3 nucleotide sequence: TGTGCCAGCAGTGTCCCGGAGGGGACAGCCTTCTACGAGCAGTACTTC. The encoded protein is CASSVPEGTAFYEQYF.

This clone was detected once. V is TRBV4-1 and J is TRBJ1-2, with 8 bases aligning to TRBD1. In germline, CDR1 is MGHRA, CDR2 YSYEKL. Trimming removed 4 bases from V and 4 bases from J; junction bases left unmatched: 8. CDR3 length: 15 residues. The CDR3 nucleotides are TGCGCCAGCAGCCGAACAGGGGGGGGTGGCTATGGCTACACCTTC. Encoded protein: CASSRTGGGGYGYTF.

The CDR3 DNA follows: TGCAGCGTTGAAGAGGTTTCATCGTACAATGAGCAGTTCTTC. Its protein product is CSVEEVSSYNEQFF. The chain recombines TRBV29-1 with TRBJ2-1; no clear D. The V and J ends lost 0 bases and 4 bases respectively, with 10 bases between them. The CDR3 consists of 14 residues. Germline V gene sequence: CDR1 SQVTM, CDR2 ANQGSEA.

The genes are TRBV5-1 and TRBJ2-7, with D unclear. The CDR3 is made up of 16 amino acids. The germline V gene encodes CDR1 SGHRS and CDR2 YFSETQ. Trimming stripped 2 bases from V and 0 bases from J, with 15 bases between. The CDR3 region has the DNA TGCGCCAGCAGCTTAAGCGAATTTCTCCCCTCCTACGAGCAGTACTTC. This translates into CASSLSEFLPSYEQYF.

The CDR3 loop reads CASRQQGAGETQYF. Written as DNA, the CDR3 is TGTGCCAGCAGACAACAGGGGGCAGGAGAGACCCAGTACTTC. The chain is built from TRBV27 and TRBJ2-5; the match to TRBD1 covers 9 bases. Germline assignment: CDR1 MNHEY and CDR2 SMNVEV (reference sequence). The ends lost 6 bases at V and 4 bases at J; junction bases unmatched: 6. The CDR3 length is 14 residues.